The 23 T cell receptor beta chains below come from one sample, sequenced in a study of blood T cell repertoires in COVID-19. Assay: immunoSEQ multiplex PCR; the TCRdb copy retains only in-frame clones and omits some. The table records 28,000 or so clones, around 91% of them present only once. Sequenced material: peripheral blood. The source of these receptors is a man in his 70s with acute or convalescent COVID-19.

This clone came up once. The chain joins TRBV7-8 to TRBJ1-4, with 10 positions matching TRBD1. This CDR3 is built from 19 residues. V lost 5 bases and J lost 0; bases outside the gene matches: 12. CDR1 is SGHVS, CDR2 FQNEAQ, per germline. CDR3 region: CASSLEVGTGDSTNEKLFF. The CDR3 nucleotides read TGTGCCAGCAGCCTAGAGGTGGGGACAGGGGACTCAACTAATGAAAAACTGTTTTTT.

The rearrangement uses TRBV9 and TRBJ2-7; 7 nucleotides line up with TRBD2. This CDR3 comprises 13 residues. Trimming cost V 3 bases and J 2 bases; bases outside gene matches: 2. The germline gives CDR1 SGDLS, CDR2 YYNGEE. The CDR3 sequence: CASSAGLTYEQYF. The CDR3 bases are TGTGCCAGCAGCGCGGGACTAACCTACGAGCAGTACTTC. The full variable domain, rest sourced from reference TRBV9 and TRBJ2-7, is DSGVTQTPKHLITATGQRVTLRCSPRSGDLSVYWYQQSLDQGLQFLIQYYNGEERAKGNILERFSAQQFPDLHSELNLSSLELGDSALYFCASSAGLTYEQYFGPGTRLTVT.

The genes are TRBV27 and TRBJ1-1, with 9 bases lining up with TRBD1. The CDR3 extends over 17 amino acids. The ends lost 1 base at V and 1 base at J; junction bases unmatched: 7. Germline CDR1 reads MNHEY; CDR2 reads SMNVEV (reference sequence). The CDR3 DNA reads TGTGCCAGCAGTTTATACCCCGCGACAGGGGGGAACACTGAAGCTTTCTTT. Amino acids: CASSLYPATGGNTEAFF.

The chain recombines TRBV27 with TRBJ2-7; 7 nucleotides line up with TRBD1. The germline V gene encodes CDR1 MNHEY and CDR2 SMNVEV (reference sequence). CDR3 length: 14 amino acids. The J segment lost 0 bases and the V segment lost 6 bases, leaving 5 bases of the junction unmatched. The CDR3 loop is CASSPQGSSYEQYF. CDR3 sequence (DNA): TGTGCCAGCAGCCCACAGGGGTCCTCCTACGAGCAGTACTTC.

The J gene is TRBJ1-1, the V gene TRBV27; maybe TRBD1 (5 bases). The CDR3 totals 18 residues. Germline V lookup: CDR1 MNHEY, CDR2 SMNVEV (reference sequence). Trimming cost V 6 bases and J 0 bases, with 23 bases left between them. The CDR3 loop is CASRGNRGRGQVNTEAFF. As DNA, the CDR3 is TGTGCCAGCAGGGGAAATAGGGGTAGAGGACAAGTGAACACTGAAGCTTTCTTT.

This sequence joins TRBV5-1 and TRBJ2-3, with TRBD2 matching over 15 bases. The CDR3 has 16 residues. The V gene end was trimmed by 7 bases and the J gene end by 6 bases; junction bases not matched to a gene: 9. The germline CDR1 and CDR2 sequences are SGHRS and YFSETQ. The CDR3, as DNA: TGCGCCAGCGGACTAGCGGGAGGGCTTACGACGGATACGCAGTATTTT. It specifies CASGLAGGLTTDTQYF. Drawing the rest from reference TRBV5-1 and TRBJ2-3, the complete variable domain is KAGVTQTPRYLIKTRGQQVTLSCSPISGHRSVSWYQQTPGQGLQFLFEYFSETQRNKGNFPGRFSGRQFSNSRSEMNVSTLELGDSALYLCASGLAGGLTTDTQYFGPGTRLTVL.

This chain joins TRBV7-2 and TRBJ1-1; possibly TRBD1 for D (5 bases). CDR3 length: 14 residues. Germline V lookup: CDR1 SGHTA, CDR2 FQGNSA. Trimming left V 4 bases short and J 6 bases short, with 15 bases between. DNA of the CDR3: TGTGCCAGCAGCTCAAGCGGGGGGGAGGCTGAAGCTTTCTTT. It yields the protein CASSSSGGEAEAFF.

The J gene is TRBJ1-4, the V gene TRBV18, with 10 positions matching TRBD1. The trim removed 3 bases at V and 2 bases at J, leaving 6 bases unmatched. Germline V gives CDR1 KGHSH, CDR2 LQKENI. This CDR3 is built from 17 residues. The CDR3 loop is CASSPVGTGATNEKLFF. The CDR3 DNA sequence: TGTGCCAGCTCACCGGTGGGGACAGGGGCCACTAATGAAAAACTGTTTTTT. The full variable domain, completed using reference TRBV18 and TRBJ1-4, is NAGVMQNPRHLVRRRGQEARLRCSPMKGHSHVYWYRQLPEEGLKFMVYLQKENIIDESGMPKERFSAEFPKEGPSILRIQQVVRGDSAAYFCASSPVGTGATNEKLFFGSGTQLSVL.

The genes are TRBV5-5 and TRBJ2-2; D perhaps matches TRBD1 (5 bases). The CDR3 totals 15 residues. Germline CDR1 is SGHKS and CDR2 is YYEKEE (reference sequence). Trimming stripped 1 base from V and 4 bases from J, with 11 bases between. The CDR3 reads CASSLSGASTGELFF. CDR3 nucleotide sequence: TGTGCCAGCAGCTTGTCTGGGGCCAGCACCGGGGAGCTGTTTTTT.

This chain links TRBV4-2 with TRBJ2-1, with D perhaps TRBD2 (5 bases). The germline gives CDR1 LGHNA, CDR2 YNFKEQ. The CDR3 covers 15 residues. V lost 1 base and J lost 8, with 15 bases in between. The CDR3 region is CASSQGVAAEDEQFF. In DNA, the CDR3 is TGTGCCAGCAGCCAAGGGGTAGCAGCGGAAGATGAGCAGTTCTTC.

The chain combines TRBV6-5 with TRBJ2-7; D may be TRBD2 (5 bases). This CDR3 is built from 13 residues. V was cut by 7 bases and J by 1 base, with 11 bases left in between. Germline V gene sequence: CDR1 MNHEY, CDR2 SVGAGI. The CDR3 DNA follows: TGTGCCAGCAAAGCCGGGGTATCCTACGAGCAGTACTTC. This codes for CASKAGVSYEQYF.

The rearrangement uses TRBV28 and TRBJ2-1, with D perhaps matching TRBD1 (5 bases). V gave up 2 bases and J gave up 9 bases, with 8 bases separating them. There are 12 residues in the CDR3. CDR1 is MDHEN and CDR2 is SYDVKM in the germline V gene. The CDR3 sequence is CASSLRGLEQFF. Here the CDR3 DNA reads TGTGCCAGCAGTTTAAGGGGCCTTGAGCAGTTCTTC.

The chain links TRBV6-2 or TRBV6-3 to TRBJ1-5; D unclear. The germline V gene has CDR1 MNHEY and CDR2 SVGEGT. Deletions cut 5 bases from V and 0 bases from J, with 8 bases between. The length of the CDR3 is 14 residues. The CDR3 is CASSKRPSNQPQHF. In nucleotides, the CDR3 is TGTGCCAGCAGTAAGCGCCCTAGCAATCAGCCCCAGCATTTT.

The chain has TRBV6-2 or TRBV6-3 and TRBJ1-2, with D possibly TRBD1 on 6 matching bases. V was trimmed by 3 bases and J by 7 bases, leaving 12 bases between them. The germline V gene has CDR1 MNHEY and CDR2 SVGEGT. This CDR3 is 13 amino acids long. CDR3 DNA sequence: TGTGCCAGCAGTTATCGGGGGGCGCTTGGCTACACCTTC. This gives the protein CASSYRGALGYTF.

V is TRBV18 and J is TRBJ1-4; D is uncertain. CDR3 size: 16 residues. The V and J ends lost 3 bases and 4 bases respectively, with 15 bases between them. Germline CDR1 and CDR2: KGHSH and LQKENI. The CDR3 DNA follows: TGTGCCAGCTCACCTTTACCGGAGGGAATTAATGAAAAACTGTTTTTT. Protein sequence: CASSPLPEGINEKLFF.

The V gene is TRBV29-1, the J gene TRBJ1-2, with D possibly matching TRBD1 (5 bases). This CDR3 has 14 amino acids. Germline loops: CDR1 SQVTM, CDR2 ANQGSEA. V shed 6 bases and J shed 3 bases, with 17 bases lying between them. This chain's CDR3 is CSVRVGGSDYGYTF. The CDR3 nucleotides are TGCAGCGTGAGGGTCGGGGGTTCGGACTATGGCTACACCTTC.

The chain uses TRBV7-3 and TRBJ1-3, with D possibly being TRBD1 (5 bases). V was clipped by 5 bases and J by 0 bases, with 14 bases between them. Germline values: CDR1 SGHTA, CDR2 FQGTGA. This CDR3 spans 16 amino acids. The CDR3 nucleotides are TGTGCCAGCAGCGCCGGGACTTTACTCTCTGGAAACACCATATATTTT. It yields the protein CASSAGTLLSGNTIYF.

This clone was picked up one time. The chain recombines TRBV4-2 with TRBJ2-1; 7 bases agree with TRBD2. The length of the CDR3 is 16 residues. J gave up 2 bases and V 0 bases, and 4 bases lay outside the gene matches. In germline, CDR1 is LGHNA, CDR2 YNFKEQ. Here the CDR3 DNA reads TGTGCCAGCAGCCAAGATGCAGCGGGAACCTACAATGAGCAGTTCTTC. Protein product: CASSQDAAGTYNEQFF.

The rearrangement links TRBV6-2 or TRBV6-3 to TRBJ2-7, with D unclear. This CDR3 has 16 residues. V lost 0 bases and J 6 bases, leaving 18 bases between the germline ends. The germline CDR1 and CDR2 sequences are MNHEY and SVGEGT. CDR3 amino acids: CASSYSIPDTSGEQYF. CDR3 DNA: TGTGCCAGCAGTTACTCGATACCAGATACGTCGGGCGAGCAGTACTTC.

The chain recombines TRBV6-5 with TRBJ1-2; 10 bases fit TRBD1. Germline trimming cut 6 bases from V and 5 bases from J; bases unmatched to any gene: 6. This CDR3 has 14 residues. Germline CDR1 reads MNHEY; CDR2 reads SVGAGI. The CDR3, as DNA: TGTGCCAGCAGCCGGGACAGGGGCAAGTATGGCTACACCTTC. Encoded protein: CASSRDRGKYGYTF.

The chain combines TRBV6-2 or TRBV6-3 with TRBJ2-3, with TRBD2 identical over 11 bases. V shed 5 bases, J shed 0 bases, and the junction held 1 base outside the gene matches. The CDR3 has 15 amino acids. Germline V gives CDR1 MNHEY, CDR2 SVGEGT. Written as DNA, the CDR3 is TGTGCCAGCAGTAGACTAGCGGGGAGCACAGATACGCAGTATTTT. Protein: CASSRLAGSTDTQYF.

The CDR3 region has the DNA TGTGCCAGCAGCGACAGGATCAACTATGGCTACACCTTC. Protein product: CASSDRINYGYTF. This sequence joins TRBV5-4 and TRBJ1-2, with a weak D call TRBD1 (6 bases). CDR3 length equals 13 residues. Germline-derived CDR1 and CDR2 are SGHNT and YYREEE (reference sequence). V dropped 4 bases and J dropped 2 bases, with 9 bases sitting between them.

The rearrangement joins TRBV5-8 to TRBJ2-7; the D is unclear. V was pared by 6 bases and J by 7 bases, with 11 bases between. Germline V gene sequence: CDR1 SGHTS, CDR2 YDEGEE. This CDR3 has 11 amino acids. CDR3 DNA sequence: TGTGCCAGCACTCTCACTGGTGAGCAGTACTTC. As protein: CASTLTGEQYF.